Listed below are T cell receptor beta chains from one sample, sequenced in a study of T cell changes during pregnancy in multiple sclerosis. Only in-frame clones appear in the TCRdb table, and some are missing; sequencing was by immunoSEQ multiplex PCR. The table lists more than 40,000 clones, approximately 90% of them singletons. The sequenced sample was CD8+ T cells from peripheral blood mononuclear cells, obtained in the third trimester of pregnancy. The receptors derive from a female donor with multiple sclerosis, enrolled in a pregnancy study. Each CDR3 is given with its conserved first and last residue. D genes are given only for firm matches. Clone size appears in some rows only: once, few, many, or a class for an expanded clone.

-,11,TRBJ2-5,TRBV2,TRBD2,TGTGCCAGCAGTGTAGGACTAGAGACGTACTTC,CASSVGLETYF
-,15,TRBJ2-7,TRBV2,TRBD2,TGTGCCAGCACCCCTCAGGGAAAGCGGGACTACGAGCAGTACTTC,CASTPQGKRDYEQYF
-,15,TRBJ1-1,TRBV18,-,TGTGCCAGCTCACCACCGGCAGGCGCAAACACTGAAGCTTTCTTT,CASSPPAGANTEAFF
-,12,TRBJ1-6,TRBV5-6,-,TGTGCCAGCAGCGTACTGATATCACCCCTCCACTTT,CASSVLISPLHF
-,12,TRBJ2-3,TRBV30,-,TGTGCCTGGAGTGGGAGCACCGATACGCAGTATTTT,CAWSGSTDTQYF
-,17,TRBJ1-2,TRBV5-6,TRBD1,TGTGCCAGCACAAACCTGGGGGCGACAGGGGCAATGGATGGCTACACCTTC,CASTNLGATGAMDGYTF
-,16,TRBJ1-6,TRBV5-1,-,TGCGCCAGCAGCTTGGGAGGGGGCTCCTATAATTCACCCCTCCACTTT,CASSLGGGSYNSPLHF
-,14,TRBJ1-3,TRBV13,-,TGTGCCAGCAGCCAAGGGGTTGCTGGAAACACCATATATTTT,CASSQGVAGNTIYF
-,16,TRBJ2-4,TRBV6-6,-,TGTGCCAGCAGTCCTACCCCCGGGAGTAACAAAAACATTCAGTACTTC,CASSPTPGSNKNIQYF
-,16,TRBJ2-3,TRBV28,TRBD2,TGTGCCAGCACCCTTCTAGCGGGGTCTGGCACAGATACGCAGTATTTT,CASTLLAGSGTDTQYF
-,18,TRBJ2-3,TRBV1,-,TGCACCAGCAGCCATCACAACGAGCGGGAGCGCGTCACAGATACGCAGTATTTT,CTSSHHNERERVTDTQYF
-,13,TRBJ1-2,TRBV28,-,TGTGCCAGCAGCCCCTCAGGGGACTATGGCTACACCTTC,CASSPSGDYGYTF
-,15,TRBJ2-1,TRBV2,-,TGTGCCCGCGGCCAGGGCCAGAATTCCTACAATGAGCAGTTCTTC,CARGQGQNSYNEQFF
medium-sized,15,TRBJ1-3,TRBV7-2,TRBD1,TGTGCCAGCAGCTCACTTACAGGGGCCGGAAACACCATATATTTT,CASSSLTGAGNTIYF
-,15,TRBJ2-7,TRBV30,-,TGTGCCTGGAGGGAGCCGAACCTCCCCCCCTACGAGCAGTACTTC,CAWREPNLPPYEQYF
-,13,TRBJ2-7,TRBV30,TRBD1,TGTGCCTGGAGTGCAGGGGGCACCTACGAGCAGTACTTC,CAWSAGGTYEQYF
-,14,TRBJ1-5,TRBV27,-,TGTGCCAGCAGGGTACAGGGTAGCAATCAGCCCCAGCATTTT,CASRVQGSNQPQHF
-,14,TRBJ2-1,TRBV6-5,-,TGTGCCAGCAGTCGGACAGATTCCTACAATGAGCAGTTCTTC,CASSRTDSYNEQFF
-,18,TRBJ2-1,TRBV5-1,TRBD2,TGCGCCAGCAGCTTTGGGGTGCTAGCGGGGGAACCTTACAATGAGCAGTTCTTC,CASSFGVLAGEPYNEQFF
-,14,TRBJ2-7,TRBV5-6,TRBD1,TGTGCCAGCAGTTGGACAGGGGCCGCTCACGAGCAGTACTTC,CASSWTGAAHEQYF
-,13,TRBJ2-7,TRBV4-3,-,TGCGCCAGCAGCCAAGATCTGAGCTACGAGCAGTACTTC,CASSQDLSYEQYF
few,15,TRBJ2-7,TRBV4-2,TRBD1,TGTGCCAGCAGCCAAGATGAGACAGGGGGCTACGAGCAGTACTTC,CASSQDETGGYEQYF
-,12,TRBJ2-4,TRBV30,-,TGTGCCTGGAGTGTACAGGTGGACATTCAGTACTTC,CAWSVQVDIQYF
-,15,TRBJ2-3,TRBV18,TRBD2,TGTGCCAGCTCACCGGGAGGGCACGGGGCAGATACGCAGTATTTT,CASSPGGHGADTQYF
-,13,TRBJ1-1,TRBV7-3,TRBD1,TGTGCCAGCAGCTCGGGACAGGGGGCAAAAGCTTTCTTT,CASSSGQGAKAFF
-,16,TRBJ2-7,TRBV28,TRBD1,TGTGCCAGCAGCCCAACCAGGGGGCTGGGCTCCTACGAGCAGTACTTC,CASSPTRGLGSYEQYF
-,13,TRBJ1-2,TRBV2,-,TGTGCCAGCAGTGAGGCCACCAACTATGGCTACACCTTC,CASSEATNYGYTF
once,13,TRBJ2-2,TRBV30,-,TGTGCCTGGAGAACAGGGCGGACCGGGGAGCTGTTTTTT,CAWRTGRTGELFF
-,19,TRBJ1-4,TRBV7-8,-,TGTGCCAGCAGCTTAGAAGTATGGCAGTTCCAGGGGAATAAGGAAAAACTGTTTTTT,CASSLEVWQFQGNKEKLFF
few,16,TRBJ2-7,TRBV21-1,-,TGTGCCAGCAGCAAAGAAACGGGACAGTGGGGCTACGAGCAGTACTTC,CASSKETGQWGYEQYF
-,17,TRBJ2-2,TRBV1,-,TGCACCAGCAGCCACCCAGCTAGCGGGAGATATGCCGGGGAGCTGTTTTTT,CTSSHPASGRYAGELFF
-,20,TRBJ2-1,TRBV18,TRBD2,TGTGCCAGCTCACCAGCGGTTCCTAGCGGGGGGGCCCTGGCCTACAATGAGCAGTTCTTC,CASSPAVPSGGALAYNEQFF
-,18,TRBJ1-5,TRBV21-1,-,TGTGCCAGCAGCAAAGGCGTCAGGGCCAAAAAAGAGGTTCAGCCCCAGCATTTT,CASSKGVRAKKEVQPQHF
once,15,TRBJ2-7,TRBV4-1,-,TGCGCCAGCAGCCAAGATGGGGGAGGTGGCGACGAGCAGTACTTC,CASSQDGGGGDEQYF
medium-sized,15,TRBJ1-1,TRBV27,-,TGTGCCAGCAGTTTATCGAAAGGGGGGGGAACTGAAGCTTTCTTT,CASSLSKGGGTEAFF
-,13,TRBJ1-1,TRBV2,-,TGTGCCAGCAGTGAGGGAGGAGGCACTGAAGCTTTCTTT,CASSEGGGTEAFF
-,15,TRBJ1-1,TRBV11-3,-,TGTGCCAGCAGCAGTGACAGCTTCATGAACACTGAAGCTTTCTTT,CASSSDSFMNTEAFF
few,14,TRBJ2-2,TRBV4-2,-,TGTGCCAGCAGTCCTATAGAGGACACCGGGGAGCTGTTTTTT,CASSPIEDTGELFF
-,12,TRBJ2-3,TRBV5-1,-,TGCGCCAGCAGGGGGCCCTTAGATACGCAGTATTTT,CASRGPLDTQYF
-,17,TRBJ2-3,TRBV18,TRBD2,TGTGCCAGCTCACCACCGGGACTAGCGGGAGTAGCAGATACGCAGTATTTT,CASSPPGLAGVADTQYF
-,16,TRBJ1-2,TRBV2,-,TGTGCCAGCAGTGATAACGCAGCCCAGGGAGGCTATGGCTACACCTTC,CASSDNAAQGGYGYTF
-,18,TRBJ2-3,TRBV4-2,TRBD2,TGTGCCAGCAGCCAAGACTGGCTAGCGGGGTCTCGCACAGATACGCAGTATTTT,CASSQDWLAGSRTDTQYF
-,14,TRBJ2-1,TRBV7-3,-,TGTGCCAGCAGCTCAGCGGGACAAAACAATGAGCAGTTCTTC,CASSSAGQNNEQFF
-,13,TRBJ2-7,TRBV30,-,TGTGCCTGGGAGAGAGGGAACCCCAACGAGCAGTACTTC,CAWERGNPNEQYF
-,13,TRBJ1-2,TRBV29-1,TRBD1,TGCAGTGATTATCGAGGGGGCGACTATGGCTACACCTTC,CSDYRGGDYGYTF